This is a list of T cell receptor beta chains from one sample in a study of T cells in Graves' hyperthyroidism and ophthalmopathy. From the multiplex PCR reads, TCRdb called clonotypes with MiXCR, one entry per CDR3 protein. This table holds under 450,000 distinct CDR3 sequences, around 16% found once. Sequencing input: blood. The source of these receptors is a woman between 18 and 30 years old with Graves' hyperthyroidism. CDR3s include the opening cysteine and the closing phenylalanine or tryptophan. D genes are given only for firm matches. Size is omitted from some rows. Given values are once, few, many or a class for expanded clones.

V: TRBV7-9; J: TRBJ1-2; size: -; D: -; CDR3: CASRLIGADPGYTF; DNA: TGTGCCAGCAGACTAATCGGGGCCGATCCGGGCTACACCTTC
V: TRBV9; J: TRBJ2-3; size: few; D: TRBD1; CDR3: CASSVTGTGFGTDTQYF; DNA: TGTGCCAGCAGCGTTACCGGGACAGGGTTCGGCACAGATACGCAGTATTTT
V: TRBV4-3; J: TRBJ2-7; size: few; D: -; CDR3: CASSQDDSSYEQYF; DNA: TGCGCCAGCAGCCAAGATGACAGCTCCTACGAGCAGTACTTC
V: TRBV9; J: TRBJ1-6; size: -; D: -; CDR3: CASSVASGDNSPLHF; DNA: TGTGCCAGCAGCGTAGCGTCGGGGGACAATTCACCCCTCCACTTT
V: TRBV12-3/TRBV12-4; J: TRBJ1-2; size: many; D: -; CDR3: CASSLRVRDGYGYTF; DNA: TGTGCCAGCAGTTTACGGGTCAGGGATGGGTATGGCTACACCTTC
V: TRBV11-2; J: TRBJ2-3; size: many; D: TRBD2; CDR3: CASSLGPGLAVKTDTQYF; DNA: TGTGCCAGCAGCTTAGGACCCGGACTAGCAGTGAAGACAGATACGCAGTATTTT
V: TRBV5-1; J: TRBJ2-7; size: many; D: -; CDR3: CASSPLARNYEQYF; DNA: TGCGCCAGCAGTCCCCTCGCGAGGAACTACGAGCAGTACTTC
V: TRBV7-2; J: TRBJ2-3; size: many; D: -; CDR3: CASSFESSTDTQYF; DNA: TGTGCCAGCAGCTTTGAATCTAGCACAGATACGCAGTATTTT
V: TRBV2; J: TRBJ2-1; size: -; D: -; CDR3: CASSTSSYNEQFF; DNA: TGTGCCAGCAGTACTAGCTCCTACAATGAGCAGTTCTTC
V: TRBV9; J: TRBJ2-3; size: -; D: -; CDR3: CASSVGPAGLGGDTQYF; DNA: TGTGCCAGCAGCGTAGGTCCAGCGGGCCTTGGTGGGGATACGCAGTATTTT
V: TRBV9; J: TRBJ2-5; size: many; D: TRBD2; CDR3: CASSPGLVLETQYF; DNA: TGTGCCAGCAGTCCTGGACTAGTTTTAGAGACCCAGTACTTC
V: TRBV12-3/TRBV12-4; J: TRBJ2-1; size: many; D: TRBD2; CDR3: CASSLGLAGRGEQFF; DNA: TGTGCCAGCAGTTTAGGACTAGCGGGACGCGGTGAGCAGTTCTTC
V: TRBV2; J: TRBJ2-7; size: many; D: -; CDR3: CASLQGSWEQYF; DNA: TGTGCCAGCTTACAGGGTTCTTGGGAGCAGTACTTC
V: TRBV29-1; J: TRBJ2-7; size: many; D: TRBD2; CDR3: CSVGGGTSGSLYEQYF; DNA: TGCAGCGTCGGGGGAGGGACTAGCGGGAGCCTTTACGAGCAGTACTTC
V: TRBV18; J: TRBJ2-7; size: -; D: TRBD2; CDR3: CASSPIWTSGINPYEQYF; DNA: TGTGCCAGCTCACCTATATGGACTAGCGGAATTAACCCCTACGAGCAGTACTTC
V: TRBV18; J: TRBJ2-3; size: -; D: -; CDR3: CASSPRRGTDTQYF; DNA: TGTGCCAGCTCACCACGCCGTGGCACAGATACGCAGTATTTT
V: TRBV11-2; J: TRBJ2-3; size: many; D: TRBD2; CDR3: CASSHHSGGALDTQYF; DNA: TGTGCCAGCAGCCACCATAGCGGGGGGGCTTTGGATACGCAGTATTTT
V: TRBV25-1; J: TRBJ1-1; size: -; D: -; CDR3: CASFELRAMNTEAFF; DNA: TGTGCCAGCTTTGAATTAAGAGCCATGAACACTGAAGCTTTCTTT
V: TRBV20-1; J: TRBJ2-7; size: many; D: -; CDR3: CSAVTYGSRTYEQYF; DNA: TGCAGTGCTGTTACCTACGGGAGTAGGACCTACGAGCAGTACTTC
V: TRBV13; J: TRBJ1-1; size: many; D: -; CDR3: CASSLEGKAFF; DNA: TGTGCCAGCAGCTTAGAGGGGAAGGCTTTCTTT
V: TRBV5-1; J: TRBJ2-3; size: many; D: -; CDR3: CASSQAGGGTDTQYF; DNA: TGCGCCAGCAGTCAAGCCGGGGGCGGGACAGATACGCAGTATTTT
V: TRBV19; J: TRBJ1-2; size: -; D: TRBD1; CDR3: CASTETGAPYGYTF; DNA: TGTGCCAGTACCGAGACAGGGGCCCCCTATGGCTACACCTTC
V: TRBV6-2/TRBV6-3; J: TRBJ2-5; size: many; D: TRBD1; CDR3: CASRPTGGQTQYF; DNA: TGTGCCAGCAGACCTACAGGGGGTCAGACCCAGTACTTC
V: TRBV3-1; J: TRBJ1-5; size: many; D: TRBD1; CDR3: CASSQGTGMNNQPQHF; DNA: TGTGCCAGCAGCCAGGGGACAGGGATGAACAATCAGCCCCAGCATTTT